The clone carrying this T cell receptor (beta chain) was recorded a few times. These data are taken from a study of blood T cells in healthy people across ages. Germline lookup yields CDR1 SGHVS and CDR2 FNYEAQ. Deletions cut 5 bases from V and 0 bases from J, with 14 bases between. The CDR3 length is 15 residues. Each donor had about 9.6 milliliters of peripheral blood drawn. Together with a sample-barcoded 5' primer, a J-beta primer mix was included in a second PCR lasting about 6 to 11 cycles. Every cDNA molecule bore a tag from a template-switch adaptor containing 12 random nucleotides. A single record per CDR3 protein comes from TCRdb applying MiXCR to the 5' RACE reads. The table lists around 990,000 distinct CDR3 sequences, approximately 25% of them singletons. These same records also appear under a second study, on T cells of mothers and their children. That study adds: Among related mother-child pairs, overlap was slightly higher than in unrelated pairs, though not significantly.

The receptor comes from a girl aged 2-10 years in good health. This chain joins TRBV7-6 and TRBJ2-7; D not resolved. The specimen sequenced was blood. The chain's CDR3 is CASSPQEGYSYEQYF. The DNA of the CDR3 is TGTGCCAGCAGCCCCCAAGAAGGATACTCCTACGAGCAGTACTTC. The complete variable domain, with remaining parts taken from reference TRBV7-6 and TRBJ2-7, reads GAGVSQSPRYKVTKRGQDVALRCDPISGHVSLYWYRQALGQGPEFLTYFNYEAQQDKSGLPNDRFSAERPEGSISTLTIQRTEQRDSAMYRCASSPQEGYSYEQYFGPGTRLTVT.